Below, one TCR beta chain is given with its context. Its target is not known. The naive CD8 fraction comprised CD45RO-negative cells positively selected for CCR7 and excluded terminally differentiated effector memory CD45RA+ cells. Each sample came from a Caucasian adult donor living in Nashville, Tennessee. V lost 4 bases and J lost 1; bases outside the gene matches: 10. Looked up from germline, CDR1 is SGDLS and CDR2 is YYNGEE. The CDR3 has 18 amino acids. The data were taken from a study of shared clonotypes between healthy human individuals. Notes on the study in general: Naive subsets, compared against memory subsets, generally had larger estimated richness values. Owing to a small donor count, the genetic and exposure-history diversity represented was limited. Sorted-subset sequencing was shown by rarefaction to be incomplete despite large depth.

Here immunoSEQ multiplex PCR was the method, and the copy in TCRdb shows in-frame clones only, minus some. This sample has about 2.1 million clones; roughly 91% occur once, and the top ten carry roughly 1.7%. The TCR sequence derives from a man between 18 and 29 years old in good health. Some clones in this sample may be carry-over from other donors' samples. The chain recombines TRBV9 with TRBJ2-3; 12 bases fit TRBD2. Sequencing was done on a sample of naive CD8+ T cells from PBMCs. The CDR3 DNA sequence: TGTGCCAGCAGCCCCAGACTAGCGGGAGATGTGGGCACAGATACGCAGTATTTT. It is translated as CASSPRLAGDVGTDTQYF. The full variable domain, its missing parts supplied by reference TRBV9 and TRBJ2-3, is DSGVTQTPKHLITATGQRVTLRCSPRSGDLSVYWYQQSLDQGLQFLIQYYNGEERAKGNILERFSAQQFPDLHSELNLSSLELGDSALYFCASSPRLAGDVGTDTQYFGPGTRLTVL.